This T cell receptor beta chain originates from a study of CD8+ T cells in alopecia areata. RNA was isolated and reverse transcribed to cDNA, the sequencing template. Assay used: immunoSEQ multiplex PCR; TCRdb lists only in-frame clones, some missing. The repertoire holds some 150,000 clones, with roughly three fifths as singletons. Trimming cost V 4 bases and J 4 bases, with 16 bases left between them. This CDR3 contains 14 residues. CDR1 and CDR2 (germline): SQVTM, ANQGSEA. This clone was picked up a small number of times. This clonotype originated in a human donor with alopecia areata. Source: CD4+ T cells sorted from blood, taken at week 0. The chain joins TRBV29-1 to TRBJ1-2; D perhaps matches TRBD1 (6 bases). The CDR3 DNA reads TGCAGCGTTGGGGCAGGGGCTCGTGCCTATGGCTACACCTTC. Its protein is CSVGAGARAYGYTF.